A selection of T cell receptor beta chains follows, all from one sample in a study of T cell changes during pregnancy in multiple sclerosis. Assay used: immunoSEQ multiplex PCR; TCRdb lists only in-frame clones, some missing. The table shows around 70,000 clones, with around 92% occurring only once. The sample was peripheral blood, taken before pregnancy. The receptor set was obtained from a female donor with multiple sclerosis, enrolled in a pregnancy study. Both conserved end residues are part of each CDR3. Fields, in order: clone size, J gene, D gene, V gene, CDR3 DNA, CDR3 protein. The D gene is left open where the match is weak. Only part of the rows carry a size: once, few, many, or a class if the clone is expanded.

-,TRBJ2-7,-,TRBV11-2,TGTGCCAGCAGCCACATGTTCGAATGGGCCCAACCCGCCTACGAGCAGTACTTC,CASSHMFEWAQPAYEQYF
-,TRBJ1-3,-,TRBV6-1,TGTGCCAGCTGGCTTACGGGGATCTCTGGAAACACCATATATTTT,CASWLTGISGNTIYF
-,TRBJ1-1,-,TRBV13,TGTGCCAGCAGCTTAGTGCGGGGGGCGAGTGGGTTAGCTTTCTTT,CASSLVRGASGLAFF
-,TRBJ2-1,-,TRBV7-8,TGTGCCAGCAGTAGACTTCAGGGGGAGCAGTTCTTC,CASSRLQGEQFF
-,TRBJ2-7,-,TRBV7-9,TGTGCCAGCAGCTTATCAGGGGCAGGTAGCGAGCAGTACTTC,CASSLSGAGSEQYF
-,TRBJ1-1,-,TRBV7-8,TGTGCCAGCCCCAATTTTTGCACTGAAGCTTTCTTT,CASPNFCTEAFF
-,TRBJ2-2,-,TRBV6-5,TGTGCCAGCAGTTCGGACAGTATGGTCCCGAATGGGGAGCTGTTTTTT,CASSSDSMVPNGELFF
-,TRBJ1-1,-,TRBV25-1,TGTGCCAGCAAGAGCCTTCTGATGAACACTGAAGCTTTCTTT,CASKSLLMNTEAFF
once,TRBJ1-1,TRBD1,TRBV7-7,TGTGCTAGCAGCTTGGCCATCGCAGGGGGTTTCTCCGAAGCTTTCTTT,CASSLAIAGGFSEAFF
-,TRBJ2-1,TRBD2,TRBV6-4,TGTGCCAGCAGTGACTATACTAGCGGGACCGAGCAGTTCTTC,CASSDYTSGTEQFF
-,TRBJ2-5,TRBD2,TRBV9,TGTGCCAGCAGCGTGCTAGCGGGTGTTGAGGAGACCCAGTACTTC,CASSVLAGVEETQYF
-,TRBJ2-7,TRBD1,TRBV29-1,TGCAGCATCGGGCACCGGGACAGGGTCCACGAGCAGTACTTC,CSIGHRDRVHEQYF
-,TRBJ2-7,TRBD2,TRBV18,TGTGCCAGCTCACCGGGACTAGCGGGAAGATACGAGCAGTACTTC,CASSPGLAGRYEQYF
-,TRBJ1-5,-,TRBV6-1,TGTGCCAGCAGTGTGGAGGGAGATCAGCCCCAGCATTTT,CASSVEGDQPQHF
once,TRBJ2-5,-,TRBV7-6,TGTGCCAGCAGCTTGTTAGCCCGGGGTCAAGAGACCCAGTACTTC,CASSLLARGQETQYF
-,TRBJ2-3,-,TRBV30,TGTGCCGGACAGAGCGGGACCACCACAGATACGCAGTATTTT,CAGQSGTTTDTQYF
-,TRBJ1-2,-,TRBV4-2,TGTGCCAGCAGCCAAGATGAGGCAGGCTACACCTTC,CASSQDEAGYTF
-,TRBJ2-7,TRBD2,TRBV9,TGTGCCAGCAGCGGTAGCGGGGGGTCCTACGAGCAGTACTTC,CASSGSGGSYEQYF
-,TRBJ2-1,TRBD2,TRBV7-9,TGTGCCAGCAGATCTACTCTTATCGGGACTAGCGCCAACAATGAGCAGTTCTTC,CASRSTLIGTSANNEQFF
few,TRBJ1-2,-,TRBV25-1,TGTGCCAGCAGTGAGGCAGGGTGGAATGGCTACACCTTC,CASSEAGWNGYTF
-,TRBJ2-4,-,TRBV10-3,TGTGCCATCAGCGCAGGGGGGCGAGGGAACATTCAGTACTTC,CAISAGGRGNIQYF
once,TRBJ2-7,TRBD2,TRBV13,TGTGCCAGCAGCCTCGAGGGGCTAGCGGAATCCTACGAGCAGTACTTC,CASSLEGLAESYEQYF
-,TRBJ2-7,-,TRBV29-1,TGCAGCGTTTCAGAGGCGGGACCGGCCTACGAGCAGTACTTC,CSVSEAGPAYEQYF
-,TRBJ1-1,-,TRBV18,TGTGCCAGCTCAGCGGGCCTGAACACTGAAGCTTTCTTT,CASSAGLNTEAFF
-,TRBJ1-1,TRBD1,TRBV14,TGTGCCAGCAGCTTAAACAGGGGAGCCGGGGGGAACACTGAAGCTTTCTTT,CASSLNRGAGGNTEAFF
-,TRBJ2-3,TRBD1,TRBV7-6,TGTGCCAGCAGCTTAGCAGGGGGCGCAGATACGCAGTATTTT,CASSLAGGADTQYF
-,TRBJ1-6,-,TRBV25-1,TGTGCCAGCAGTGAGACAGGCTCCTATAATTCACCCCTCCACTTT,CASSETGSYNSPLHF
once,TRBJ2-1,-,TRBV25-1,TGTGCCAGCAGTGAATCCCGACAGGAGTCCTACAATGAGCAGTTCTTC,CASSESRQESYNEQFF
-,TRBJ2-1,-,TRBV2,TGTGCCAGCAGTGAAAGGGAGTACAATGAGCAGTTCTTC,CASSEREYNEQFF
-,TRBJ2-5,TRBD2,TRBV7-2,TGTGCCAGCAGCGTCTTAGCGGGAGTAGAGACCCAGTACTTC,CASSVLAGVETQYF
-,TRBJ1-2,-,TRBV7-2,TGTGCCAGCAGCTTATGGGAGGGAGGAGGAGGCTACACCTTC,CASSLWEGGGGYTF
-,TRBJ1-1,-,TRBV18,TGTGCCAGCTCACTGTCGGTTTACACTGAAGCTTTCTTT,CASSLSVYTEAFF
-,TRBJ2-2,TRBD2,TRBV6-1,TGTGCCAGCAGCCGACTAGCGGAGGGCCCCGGGGAGCTGTTTTTT,CASSRLAEGPGELFF
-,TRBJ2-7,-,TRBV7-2,TGTGCCAGCAGCCCATCTACCACCTACGAGCAGTACTTC,CASSPSTTYEQYF
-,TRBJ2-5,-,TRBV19,TGTGCCAGTAGTATGTCCAGGGCGCGGGAGACCCAGTACTTC,CASSMSRARETQYF
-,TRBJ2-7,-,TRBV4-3,TGCGCCAGCAGCCAAGATAGGGGGGGGGTCTACGAGCAGTACTTC,CASSQDRGGVYEQYF
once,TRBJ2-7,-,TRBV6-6,TGTGCCAGCAGTTACTCGAATGGCCCCTACGAGCAGTACTTC,CASSYSNGPYEQYF
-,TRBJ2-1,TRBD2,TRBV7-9,TGTGCCAGCAGACTGGGACTAGGGGAGACAGATGAGCAGTTCTTC,CASRLGLGETDEQFF
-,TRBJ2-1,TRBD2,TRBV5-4,TGTGCGTTTTCAGGGAGGGAGGCTGAGCAGTTCTTC,CAFSGREAEQFF
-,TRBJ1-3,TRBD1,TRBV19,TGTGCCAGTCAACAGGGGTCTGGAAACACCATATATTTT,CASQQGSGNTIYF
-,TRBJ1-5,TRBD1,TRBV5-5,TGTGCCAGCAGCACCCGACAGGGGATGCCCCAGCATTTT,CASSTRQGMPQHF
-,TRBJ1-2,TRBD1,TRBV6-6,TGTGCCAGCACCTATACAGGGGGCGATGGCTACACCTTC,CASTYTGGDGYTF